Listed below are T cell receptor beta chains from one sample, sequenced in a study of identical twins' blood T cells. TCRdb reanalysed the 5' RACE reads using MiXCR and keeps one entry per CDR3 protein. The sample records 400,000 or so distinct CDR3 sequences, roughly 31% being singletons. Sequencing was done on a sample of PBMCs. The receptors shown here come from a woman between 18 and 55 years old in good health. The CDR3 runs from the conserved cysteine through the conserved F or W. D genes are given only for firm matches. Part of the rows lack a size; the others show once, few, many or a class for expanded clones.

D gene	CDR3 length	J gene	V gene	clone size	CDR3 DNA	CDR3 protein
.	15	TRBJ1-3	TRBV7-9	.	TGTGCCAGCAGCTTAGGGAAACGCTCTGGAAACACCATATATTTT	CASSLGKRSGNTIYF
.	13	TRBJ2-1	TRBV6-1	.	TGTGCCAGCAGGGAACGACAGCCCCAGGGTCAGTTCTTC	CASRERQPQGQFF
.	17	TRBJ2-7	TRBV7-2	few	TGTGCCAGCAGCTTAGCGTGGAGCGGGACACCCTTCTACGAGCAGTACTTC	CASSLAWSGTPFYEQYF
TRBD1	14	TRBJ2-3	TRBV29-1	many	TGCAGCGTTGAATCCCAGGGGGTGGGAGATACGCAGTATTTT	CSVESQGVGDTQYF
.	14	TRBJ1-6	TRBV7-9	.	TGTGCCAGCAGCTTAGTGAGCCCAAATTCACCCCTCCACTTT	CASSLVSPNSPLHF
.	13	TRBJ1-1	TRBV7-2	many	TGTGCCAGCAGACCCGTAATGAACACTGAAGCTTTCTTT	CASRPVMNTEAFF
.	13	TRBJ1-5	TRBV2	few	TGTGCCAGCAACCCGGACAGATATCAGCCCCAGCATTTT	CASNPDRYQPQHF
.	13	TRBJ2-7	TRBV5-1	few	TGCGCCAGCAGCTTAGAACCCCACTACGAGCAGTACTTC	CASSLEPHYEQYF
.	11	TRBJ2-3	TRBV20-1	.	TGCAGTGCTCGTTACGGAGATACGCAGTATTTT	CSARYGDTQYF
.	16	TRBJ2-3	TRBV7-3	.	TGTGCCAGCAGCTTAATCAGGGGACATCTAGAAGATACGCAGTATTTT	CASSLIRGHLEDTQYF
.	18	TRBJ1-4	TRBV10-2	.	TGCGCCAGCAGTCTGGAGGGGGGGCGGTTTGCGGTTAATGAAAAACTGTTTTTT	CASSLEGGRFAVNEKLFF
TRBD1	16	TRBJ1-5	TRBV20-1	.	TGCAGTGCTAGAGATTTCGGGACAGGGTGGGTATCGCCCCAGCATTTT	CSARDFGTGWVSPQHF
TRBD1	13	TRBJ2-1	TRBV7-6	many	TGTGCCAGCAGCCTCGGGACAGACAATGAGCAGTTCTTC	CASSLGTDNEQFF
.	14	TRBJ1-5	TRBV20-1	few	TGCAGTGCTAGGCGGGGGAGTAGCAATCAGCCCCAGCATTTT	CSARRGSSNQPQHF
TRBD2	16	TRBJ2-1	TRBV29-1	.	TGCAGCGTTGATAACGAAGGGACTAGCGGATTCAATGAGCAGTTCTTC	CSVDNEGTSGFNEQFF
TRBD1	17	TRBJ1-5	TRBV7-9	.	TGTGCCAGCAGCTTTGCCACCGGGACAGGGGGCGATCAGCCCCAGCATTTT	CASSFATGTGGDQPQHF
.	15	TRBJ1-3	TRBV4-3	few	TGCGCCAGCAGCCAGATCAGGGGATCTGGAAACACCATATATTTT	CASSQIRGSGNTIYF
.	17	TRBJ1-1	TRBV29-1	.	TGCAGCATTCAGGAGGCATTCTACGTAAATCCGAACACTGAAGCTTTCTTT	CSIQEAFYVNPNTEAFF
.	17	TRBJ2-3	TRBV11-2	few	TGTGCCAGCAGCCCCACAGGTCGAAGTGCTAGCACAGATACGCAGTATTTT	CASSPTGRSASTDTQYF
.	12	TRBJ2-1	TRBV5-1	.	TGCGCCAGCAGCTTCCGGCCGTGGGAGCAGTTCTTC	CASSFRPWEQFF
.	15	TRBJ1-1	TRBV18	.	TGTGCCAGCTCACCATCCACAATAGGAGGCACTGAAGCTTTCTTT	CASSPSTIGGTEAFF
TRBD2	12	TRBJ2-3	TRBV20-1	few	TGCAGCCTCGGGGGGAACACAGATACGCAGTATTTT	CSLGGNTDTQYF
.	16	TRBJ1-2	TRBV7-2	.	TGTGCCAGCAGCTTATCCGGAGGACTAGTAGGCTATGGCTACACCTTC	CASSLSGGLVGYGYTF
.	13	TRBJ1-5	TRBV29-1	.	TGCAGCGTTGCTGTAAGGAGCAATCAGCCCCAGCATTTT	CSVAVRSNQPQHF
.	13	TRBJ2-5	TRBV20-1	.	TGCAGTGCCCCACTGGGGGCTGGGGAGACCCAGTACTTC	CSAPLGAGETQYF
.	14	TRBJ2-1	TRBV3-1	.	TGTGCCAGCAGCCAAGATGCCGAGGTCAATGAGCAGTTCTTC	CASSQDAEVNEQFF
.	10	TRBJ1-2	TRBV20-1	.	TGCAGTGCCACGGAGTATGGCTACACCTTC	CSATEYGYTF
.	14	TRBJ1-2	TRBV5-4	.	TGTGCCAGCAGCTCCCCGTGGGGGGACTATGGCTACACCTTC	CASSSPWGDYGYTF
TRBD1	14	TRBJ1-5	TRBV5-1	.	TGCGCCAGCAGCCGCACAGGGGGCGATCAGCCCCAGCATTTT	CASSRTGGDQPQHF
.	14	TRBJ2-1	TRBV7-7	few	TGTGCCAGCAGCTTTGCGGGAGACAGGAGTGAGCAGTTCTTC	CASSFAGDRSEQFF
TRBD1	15	TRBJ1-5	TRBV5-6	.	TGTGCCAGCAGCTCGGGGGACAGGGGATTCCAGCCCCAGCATTTT	CASSSGDRGFQPQHF
.	13	TRBJ1-2	TRBV6-5	.	TGTGCCAGCAGTTACTCTAGGGACAACGGCTACACCTTC	CASSYSRDNGYTF
TRBD1	12	TRBJ1-1	TRBV29-1	few	TGCAGCGTAGGGGGCCGGGGCACTGAAGCTTTCTTT	CSVGGRGTEAFF
.	14	TRBJ1-1	TRBV21-1	many	TGTGCCAGCAGCAAATTGCTGGTGAACACTGAAGCTTTCTTT	CASSKLLVNTEAFF
TRBD2	13	TRBJ2-1	TRBV20-1	many	TGCAGCCGGACTAGCAGGACTCGCAATGAGCAGTTCTTC	CSRTSRTRNEQFF
TRBD2	16	TRBJ2-4	TRBV6-2/TRBV6-3	few	TGTGCCAGCAGTCCTCAGACTAGCGCCCTAAGAAACATTCAGTACTTC	CASSPQTSALRNIQYF
.	15	TRBJ1-6	TRBV7-6	few	TGTGCCAGCAGCCGTGGCGGGGGGGGTAATTCACCCCTCCACTTT	CASSRGGGGNSPLHF
.	17	TRBJ2-3	TRBV10-3	many	TGTGCCATCAGTGATTCCCCATACGGGGTTGTAGCGGATACGCAGTATTTT	CAISDSPYGVVADTQYF
.	12	TRBJ2-2	TRBV30	.	TGTGCCTGGAGTGTACTGGACGGGGAGCTGTTTTTT	CAWSVLDGELFF
.	15	TRBJ2-3	TRBV5-1	.	TGCGCCGGCCGACTACGGACTCTTATGGGAGATACGCAGTATTTT	CAGRLRTLMGDTQYF
.	18	TRBJ2-3	TRBV7-9	.	TGTGCCAGCAGCGGGGGAACACTAGGATATGCTAGCACAGATACGCAGTATTTT	CASSGGTLGYASTDTQYF
.	13	TRBJ2-7	TRBV20-1	few	TGCAGTGCTGGGGGAGGACCGAACCACGAGCAGTACTTC	CSAGGGPNHEQYF
.	12	TRBJ2-7	TRBV28	.	TGTGCCAGCCAGGTTGGGCTTTACGAGCAGTACTTC	CASQVGLYEQYF
.	15	TRBJ1-1	TRBV5-1	few	TGCGCCAGCAGCTTGGAAGGTGGGGGAATTCCTGAAGCTTTCTTT	CASSLEGGGIPEAFF
.	13	TRBJ1-2	TRBV6-2/TRBV6-3	few	TGTGCCAGCAGTTATGTGGGGGACGGAGGCTACACCTTC	CASSYVGDGGYTF
.	11	TRBJ2-5	TRBV20-1	few	TGCAGTGCTAGTGGTCATCCGACCCAGTACTTC	CSASGHPTQYF